This is a list of T cell receptor beta chains from one sample in a study of PD-L1 blockade in urothelial cancer. Only in-frame clones appear in the TCRdb table, and some are missing; sequencing was by immunoSEQ multiplex PCR. Here the sample spans about 88,000 clones, more than 85% being singletons. The input for sequencing was PBMCs, taken around atezolizumab (anti-PD-L1) treatment. Receptors were obtained from a man between 60 and 70 years old with urothelial cancer. The CDR3 runs from the conserved cysteine through the conserved F or W. Fields, in order: J gene, V gene, CDR3 protein.

TRBJ2-5 TRBV28 CASSLPLGTSGRGDMVETQYF
TRBJ1-4 TRBV5-1 CASSLSGGGEEKLFF
TRBJ1-1 TRBV7-2 CASSAGRDRGGTEAFF
TRBJ2-7 TRBV19 CASSGLAGSYEQYF
TRBJ2-1 TRBV5-1 CASTTGGGGSVEQFF
TRBJ2-3 TRBV19 CASRETSGGRDTQYF
TRBJ1-1 TRBV9 CASSETVNTEAFF
TRBJ1-4 TRBV7-9 CASSPGGEKLFF
TRBJ2-1 TRBV4-1 CASSQDEGLAGLNEQFF
TRBJ2-3 TRBV10-3 CAIMGSGTGIYTDTQYF
TRBJ1-4 TRBV30 CAWRGAAGLNEKLFF
TRBJ2-2 TRBV4-3 CASSQDSYIGELFF
TRBJ2-3 TRBV9 CASSVGLAGGPSTDTQYF
TRBJ2-3 TRBV11-2 CASSLTSTITDTQYF
TRBJ2-5 TRBV10-1 CASSESEARGRETQYF
TRBJ1-5 TRBV28 CASSLTGGGNQPQHF
TRBJ1-2 TRBV30 CAWRRSTTGPGYTF
TRBJ2-1 TRBV19 CASSDITGTSRYSSYNEQFF
TRBJ2-3 TRBV29-1 CSVVGTSGGSDTQYF
TRBJ2-1 TRBV5-1 CASSGAGTGNYNEQFF
TRBJ2-3 TRBV5-1 CASSLFSGTRSTDTQYF
TRBJ2-1 TRBV30 CAWGTGSSYNEQFF
TRBJ2-3 TRBV10-1 CASTSGGVGTDTQYF
TRBJ2-4 TRBV7-9 CATGTSGNIQYF
TRBJ2-3 TRBV2 CASRPGLAGDSTDTQYF
TRBJ2-7 TRBV9 CASSLAGSSYEQYF
TRBJ1-1 TRBV28 CASTQGVSAFF
TRBJ2-1 TRBV6-1 CASSAYLGQGLNDEQFF
TRBJ2-7 TRBV11-2 CASSLAQGPGIEQYF
TRBJ2-3 TRBV7-2 CASSLALGGRTDTQYF
TRBJ2-7 TRBV18 CASSPSPGTDYEQYF
TRBJ2-1 TRBV28 CASSPGQGTTYNEQFF
TRBJ2-7 TRBV6-1 CASRGTVEQYF
TRBJ2-5 TRBV5-4 CASSLGGSGGQETQYF
TRBJ1-1 TRBV4-1 CASSQMTVNTEAFF
TRBJ2-2 TRBV7-3 CASSLSLGGGAGGELFF
TRBJ2-5 TRBV4-2 CASSQDWRGGRETQYF
TRBJ2-1 TRBV5-1 CASSTGTSGVLYNEQFF
TRBJ1-2 TRBV14 CASSPKQGAFNYGYTF
TRBJ1-4 TRBV7-9 CASSPGGAKTNEKLFF
TRBJ2-3 TRBV4-3 CASSPGTSGYSTDTQYF
TRBJ2-7 TRBV19 CASSIRASGRVSSYEQYF
TRBJ1-4 TRBV30 CASTGTGGSLTNEKLFF
TRBJ1-6 TRBV19 CASSGQGHSPLHF
TRBJ2-7 TRBV7-9 CASSLGVGVYEQYF
TRBJ2-1 TRBV7-6 CASSLGFGGPRNEQFF
TRBJ1-5 TRBV18 CASSPDSSNQPQHF
TRBJ2-1 TRBV20-1 CSASRVYEQFF